This T cell receptor beta chain was captured in a study of T-cell memory formation after mild COVID-19 (dated by TCRdb to about 2021). In the study overall: TCR sequence clusters from the two donors were largely donor specific. In a couple of donors, T-cell clones that expanded and contracted after mild COVID-19 were tracked by sequencing TCRalpha and TCRbeta repertoires over time. The cohort comprised two young, previously healthy adult volunteers, one female and one male. Overall study outcomes, separate from this receptor: Whether the second-wave clones peaking on day 37 were SARS-CoV-2 specific was not confirmed. Clones contracting from day 15 to 85 had balanced CD4/CD8 phenotypes, while a second wave expanding from day 15 to 37 was biased towards CD4+. Only two mild cases were covered in the study, and larger cohorts including severe cases with pre-infection samples were considered necessary. Some responding clones were detected in pre-infection memory, which suggested that pre-existing cross-reactive memory T cells had joined the SARS-CoV-2 response. Contracting CD4+ clones were located mainly in the CM and EM memory subsets, whereas CD8+ clones were found to be enriched in EMRA.

Points on this clonotype: Its antigen is currently not known. No quality values exist for individual bases; no much larger clone is one base distant.

Ficoll-Paque density gradient centrifugation was used to isolate PBMCs. Counted from cysteine to phenylalanine, this CDR3 has 14 amino acids. The sequence is cut down to CDR3 DNA, 42 bases in frame from base 1. CDR1 and CDR2 are drawn from the germline V gene: MGHRA, YSYEKL. V lost 0 bases and J lost 5 bases; the stretch between them is 10 bases long. Sequencing relied on an Illumina NovaSeq 6000. TCRalpha and TCRbeta cDNA libraries were built by 5'RACE with constant-segment primers, adding sample barcodes and unique molecular identifiers. Trizol reagent was used to extract RNA from every sample. The libraries were amplified in two PCR steps, and the second step added a second sample barcode and Illumina TruSeq adapters. The libraries were sequenced on an Illumina NovaSeq using 2 x 150 bp paired-end reads. The paper's processing steps were these. With migec v1.2.7, reads were demultiplexed and then collapsed into UMI-guided consensus sequences. Using mixcr v2.1.11, the UMI consensuses were aligned to TRA and TRB V and J templates and assembled into clonotypes. Clonotypes were classified as expanded or contracted when called significant by both edgeR and NoisET, with noise models trained on biological replicates. For edgeR calls, the thresholds were a false discovery rate-adjusted p below 0.01 and a log2 fold-change of 1. As an exploratory analysis of dynamics, PCA with hierarchical clustering was applied to max-normalized trajectories of the 1000 most abundant clonotypes. The CD4 or CD8 phenotype of responding clones was assigned using the separately sequenced CD4+ and CD8+ repertoires. TCRdb's own reprocessing of the public reads used fastp at Q25 and MiXCR and kept productive beta chains. Rows matching on CDR3 protein sequence are summarized as one entry with the most common DNA and genes. The V and J calls here are based on TCRdb, not the publication. The sample includes around 220,000 distinct CDR3 sequences, with over 15% observed a single time. The ten largest make up 3.5% to 4% of the sample.

The rearranged chain carries TRBV4-1 and TRBJ1-2, with TRBD1 as a weak D call on 5 bases. Material: PBMCs or a T cell subset sorted from them (not recorded which). The sequence was obtained from a man aged 18 to 30 who had mild COVID-19 (a few samples of this study predate the infection). The sample titles of this study are shuffled in the database, so cell type and time point are left out; the donor was told from shared clones. This receptor has the CDR3 CASSQDEGSYGYTF. The DNA is as follows: TGCGCCAGCAGCCAAGATGAGGGGTCTTATGGCTACACCTTC.